These T cell receptor beta chains were read from a single sample in a study of blood T cell repertoires in COVID-19. The table came from immunoSEQ multiplex PCR; TCRdb's copy has only in-frame clones and leaves some out. The sample holds approximately 230,000 clones; 80% to 90% are singletons and the top ten take more than 1.5%. The sample comprised PBMCs or T cells enriched from blood (not recorded which). These receptors were taken from a man aged 40-55 years who had recovered from COVID-19. CDR3s leave out the opening cysteine and the closing phenylalanine or tryptophan. The order of the fields is D gene, V gene, CDR3 protein. A D gene is named only where the DNA matches it firmly.

TRBD1 | TRBV28 | ASSLPSGGRETQY
TRBD2 | TRBV4-3 | ASSHDNSGGLRNEQF
. | TRBV7-2 | ASSVTRGTAYEQY
. | TRBV11-2 | ASSPDGIQTDTQY
TRBD1 | TRBV6-6 | ASTDKKGAKNTEAF
. | TRBV7-9 | ASSLSSGNEKLF
. | TRBV5-1 | ASSLAGGADTDTQY
TRBD1 | TRBV5-6 | ASKRSGGYEQY
. | TRBV28 | ASSLSAVSGNTIY
. | TRBV29-1 | SVDVAAGVTDTQY
. | TRBV4-2 | ASSQERPGLLGVDTQY
TRBD1 | TRBV4-1 | ASSQPAQGAGNTIY
. | TRBV7-6 | ASSPGESGNTIY
. | TRBV6-2/TRBV6-3 | ASSPWQGDDTQY
. | TRBV3-1/TRBV3-2 | ASSQDTRNTEAF
. | TRBV5-1 | ASGPGGGEKLF
. | TRBV11-2 | ASMEWSSYNEQF
. | TRBV6-5 | ASSPSSGPVHGYT
TRBD2 | TRBV5-4 | ASSLDSRSGGFSYNEQF
. | TRBV28 | ASSAGDSYEQY
. | TRBV19 | ASSMWSGRGLQETQY
. | TRBV24-1 | ATSDFEDFYGYT
. | TRBV7-2 | ASVRSPANYGYT
. | TRBV28 | ASSPQDSSINIQY
. | TRBV28 | ASSLIFEGEGYT
TRBD1 | TRBV27 | ASSRTGENYGYT